Listed here are 31 T cell receptor beta chains from one sample, sequenced in a study of blood T cell repertoires in COVID-19. Profiled with immunoSEQ multiplex PCR; TCRdb holds only in-frame clones, not every one. The sample includes roughly 98,000 clones, approximately 92% of them seen just once. Sample: peripheral blood. These receptors were obtained from a woman aged 55-70 years with active COVID-19.

This clone was detected a few times. This chain links TRBV5-4 with TRBJ2-2, with 7 bases matching TRBD1. Per germline, CDR1 SGHNT and CDR2 YYREEE (reference sequence). The ends lost 5 bases at V and 6 bases at J; junction bases unmatched: 13. CDR3 size: 16 residues. The CDR3 loop reads CASSPGQRDRSGELFF. The CDR3, as DNA: TGTGCCAGCAGTCCGGGACAGCGAGACCGTTCCGGGGAGCTGTTTTTT.

The rearrangement links TRBV5-1 to TRBJ2-7; a possible D gene is TRBD1 (5 bases). Per the germline V gene, CDR1 is SGHRS and CDR2 is YFSETQ. Trimming cost V 4 bases and J 3 bases, with 17 bases left between them. The CDR3 length is 15 residues. CDR3 in DNA: TGCGCCAGCAGCCCGGACATCAGTGTGGGCTACGAGCAGTACTTC. It codes for CASSPDISVGYEQYF. The complete variable domain, with remaining parts taken from reference TRBV5-1 and TRBJ2-7, reads KAGVTQTPRYLIKTRGQQVTLSCSPISGHRSVSWYQQTPGQGLQFLFEYFSETQRNKGNFPGRFSGRQFSNSRSEMNVSTLELGDSALYLCASSPDISVGYEQYFGPGTRLTVT.

CDR3 region: CASSHDRNGGEKLFF. The CDR3 DNA follows: TGTGCCAGCAGCCACGATCGAAACGGAGGGGAAAAACTGTTTTTT. The J gene is TRBJ1-4, the V gene TRBV4-2; no firm D call. Trimming took 3 bases from V and 8 from J, leaving 16 bases between them. Per germline, CDR1 LGHNA and CDR2 YNFKEQ. The CDR3 contains 15 residues.

This rearrangement joins TRBV28 to TRBJ2-6; D not certain. Trimming cost V 6 bases and J 0 bases, with 12 bases left between them. The length of the CDR3 is 16 residues. CDR1 is MDHEN, CDR2 SYDVKM, per germline. The DNA for the CDR3 is TGTGCCAGCAGCGAAGCCGATAGCTCTGGGGCCAACGTCCTGACTTTC. Translating it yields CASSEADSSGANVLTF.

V usage is TRBV10-3 and J usage is TRBJ2-4, with D uncertain. This CDR3 is built from 12 residues. Germline loops: CDR1 ENHRY, CDR2 SYGVKD. Trimming pared 1 base from V and 10 bases from J, leaving 8 bases between. The DNA of the CDR3 is TGTGCCATCAGTGAGTTGGCTGAAATTCAGTACTTC. Translating gives CAISELAEIQYF.

The V call is TRBV28, the J call TRBJ1-4, with 7 bases fitting TRBD1. Germline lookup yields CDR1 MDHEN and CDR2 SYDVKM. The CDR3 length is 13 residues. Germline trimming cut 5 bases from V and 5 bases from J; bases unmatched to any gene: 2. CDR3 amino acids: CASSVDRNEKLFF. CDR3 coding DNA: TGTGCCAGCAGTGTGGACAGGAATGAAAAACTGTTTTTT.

The V and J genes are TRBV27 and TRBJ1-5; TRBD1 agrees at 9 bases. With 4 bases clipped from V and 7 bases from J, the junction kept 8 bases outside the gene matches. CDR1 and CDR2 from the germline V gene are MNHEY and SMNVEV (reference sequence). The CDR3 length is 15 residues. CDR3 coding DNA: TGTGCCAGCAGTTCCGGGACAGGGATATTCCAGCCCCAGCATTTT. Its protein product is CASSSGTGIFQPQHF.

J is TRBJ2-7 and V is TRBV9, with D perhaps matching TRBD1 (6 bases). The V and J ends lost 0 bases and 6 bases respectively, with 16 bases between them. The germline CDR1 and CDR2 sequences are SGDLS and YYNGEE. There are 15 residues in the CDR3. CDR3 in DNA: TGTGCCAGCAGCGTAGCTGAGAACAGGGTCGGCGAGCAGTACTTC. This codes for CASSVAENRVGEQYF.

The chain is built from TRBV5-5 and TRBJ2-3; D remains unclear. Germline CDR1 SGHKS, CDR2 YYEKEE (reference sequence). The CDR3 spans 14 residues. V lost 1 base, J lost 1 base, and 7 bases lay in between. The CDR3 reads CASSLTAGTDTQYF. Here the CDR3 DNA reads TGTGCCAGCAGCTTGACAGCTGGCACAGATACGCAGTATTTT.

This clone appeared once. This chain connects TRBV24-1 to TRBJ1-4, with 10 bases lining up with TRBD1. After removal of 7 bases from V and 8 bases from J, the junction contained 15 bases not matched to a gene. This CDR3 comprises 17 residues. Germline CDR1 KGHDR, CDR2 SFDVKD. CDR3 sequence (DNA): TGTGCCACCAGCGGGCCTATTGGTGGGACAGGGGTGGAAAAACTGTTTTTT. Amino acids: CATSGPIGGTGVEKLFF.

This sequence joins TRBV27 and TRBJ2-2; 13 nucleotides match TRBD2. The CDR3 totals 19 residues. Germline CDR1 and CDR2: MNHEY and SMNVEV (reference sequence). The trim removed 5 bases at V and 4 bases at J, leaving 13 bases unmatched. The CDR3 sequence is CASSDIRLAGGRVTGELFF. DNA for the CDR3: TGTGCCAGCAGTGATATAAGACTAGCGGGAGGTCGCGTCACCGGGGAGCTGTTTTTT.

The rearrangement uses TRBV13 and TRBJ2-7; TRBD1 might be the D (6 bases). CDR1 and CDR2 (germline): PRHDT, FYEKMQ (reference sequence). V lost 0 bases and J 2 bases, leaving 11 bases between the germline ends. The CDR3 loop spans 15 amino acids. In nucleotides, the CDR3 is TGTGCCAGCAGCTTAGGTCGGGACACACCCTACGAGCAGTACTTC. As protein: CASSLGRDTPYEQYF.

This chain joins TRBV4-3 and TRBJ1-6; D ambiguous. Trimming took off 1 base at V and 7 bases at J, with 11 bases between the two ends. Germline V gene data show CDR1 as LGHNA and CDR2 as YSLEER. The CDR3 runs 15 residues. This CDR3 is CASSQALGLNSPLHF. CDR3 bases: TGCGCCAGCAGCCAAGCCCTAGGACTGAATTCACCCCTCCACTTT.

This chain joins TRBV4-1 and TRBJ2-7; D is unresolved. Germline CDR1 MGHRA, CDR2 YSYEKL. V was shortened by 4 bases and J by 2 bases, with 15 bases between the two germline ends. This CDR3 contains 15 residues. The CDR3: CASSPSIQRPYEQYF. As DNA, the CDR3 is TGCGCCAGCAGCCCGTCCATCCAGCGCCCCTACGAGCAGTACTTC.

This chain connects TRBV2 to TRBJ2-1; 10 nucleotides align to TRBD2. Trimming removed 6 bases from V and 10 bases from J; junction bases left unmatched: 9. Germline V lookup: CDR1 SNHLY, CDR2 FYNNEI. The CDR3 loop spans 14 amino acids. CDR3 in amino acids: CASRTGLAGAEQFF. The CDR3 nucleotides read TGTGCCAGCAGGACGGGTCTAGCGGGAGCAGAGCAGTTCTTC.

The CDR3 region is CASSRAGVHNEQFF. The CDR3 region has the DNA TGTGCCAGCAGTCGGGCGGGAGTCCACAATGAGCAGTTCTTC. The V gene is TRBV4-2, the J gene TRBJ2-1; 7 bases fit TRBD2. The CDR3 spans 14 residues. CDR1 LGHNA and CDR2 YNFKEQ come from the germline V gene. J was trimmed by 5 bases and V by 6 bases; bases with no gene match: 7.

The chain joins TRBV3-1 (or the pseudogene TRBV3-2) to TRBJ2-7; D not resolved. The germline CDR1 and CDR2 sequences are LGHDT and YNNKEL (reference sequence). Trimming removed 2 bases at V and 4 bases at J, with 3 bases between. The CDR3 length is 11 residues. CDR3: CASSQRYEQYF. In DNA, the CDR3 is TGTGCCAGCAGCCAACGTTACGAGCAGTACTTC.

The genes are TRBV27 and TRBJ1-5, with TRBD1 identical over 9 bases. The CDR3 is 15 residues long. Germline V CDR1 and CDR2: MNHEY, SMNVEV (reference sequence). Trimming at V came to 0 bases and at J to 6 bases, leaving 3 bases not matched to a gene. The CDR3 loop is CASSLSTGGSQPQHF. The CDR3, as DNA: TGTGCCAGCAGTTTATCGACAGGGGGGAGTCAGCCCCAGCATTTT.

V and J are TRBV5-4 and TRBJ1-2, with D uncertain. The CDR3 runs 13 residues. V was cut by 0 bases and J by 4 bases, with 7 bases left in between. CDR1 and CDR2 from the germline V gene are SGHNT and YYREEE (reference sequence). This chain's CDR3 is CASSLGNSYGYTF. CDR3 DNA: TGTGCCAGCAGCTTGGGCAACTCCTATGGCTACACCTTC.

The chain couples TRBV12-3 or TRBV12-4 to TRBJ1-1, with a tentative D call TRBD1 (6 bases). Trimming cost V 8 bases and J 4 bases, with 11 bases left between them. The CDR3 consists of 12 residues. This CDR3 is CASSGAATEAFF. The CDR3 coding sequence is TGTGCCAGCTCAGGGGCGGCCACTGAAGCTTTCTTT.

V gene TRBV5-4 combines with J gene TRBJ2-7, with D possibly being TRBD2 (6 bases). The germline V and J ends were trimmed by 5 bases and 6 bases, with 18 bases remaining between them. CDR3 length equals 14 residues. The germline CDR1 and CDR2 sequences are SGHNT and YYREEE (reference sequence). CDR3 in amino acids: CASRTGTDKPEQYF. The CDR3 bases are TGTGCCAGCAGAACCGGGACTGATAAGCCCGAGCAGTACTTC.

The rearrangement joins TRBV10-2 to TRBJ1-5; the match to TRBD1 covers 10 bases. The germline CDR1 and CDR2 sequences are WSHSY and SAAADI. The CDR3 has 15 residues. V dropped 6 bases and J dropped 3; count of bases not matched to a gene: 5. CDR3 coding DNA: TGCGCCAGCAGCTTGACAGGGGGCGTCAATCAGCCCCAGCATTTT. Protein: CASSLTGGVNQPQHF.

The chain links TRBV5-1 to TRBJ1-1, with TRBD1 identical over 11 bases. The germline gives CDR1 SGHRS, CDR2 YFSETQ. This CDR3 is built from 18 residues. The V and J ends lost 0 bases and 3 bases, in that order; junction bases with no gene match: 10. The CDR3 DNA reads TGCGCCAGCAGCTTGGGTTACGGGACAGGGGGAAGAGACACTGAAGCTTTCTTT. This gives the protein CASSLGYGTGGRDTEAFF.

This chain connects TRBV7-2 to TRBJ1-5, with a possible D match to TRBD1 (6 bases). CDR3 length: 13 residues. Per the germline V gene, CDR1 is SGHTA and CDR2 is FQGNSA. V dropped 4 bases and J dropped 4 bases, with 8 bases sitting between them. CDR3 sequence (DNA): TGTGCCAGCAGCTCTAGGGGGAATCAGCCCCAGCATTTT. It specifies CASSSRGNQPQHF.

The chain joins TRBV28 to TRBJ2-6; TRBD1 might be the D (6 bases). Trimming stripped 10 bases from V and 4 bases from J, with 23 bases between. Per the germline V gene, CDR1 is MDHEN and CDR2 is SYDVKM. The CDR3 is 17 residues long. CDR3 nucleotide sequence: TGTGCCACCCCCGGTACGACAGGCCGGGACGGGGCCAACGTCCTGACTTTC. It encodes CATPGTTGRDGANVLTF.

This clone was recorded a few times. This chain connects TRBV7-2 to TRBJ1-5; 9 bases align to TRBD1. V lost 5 bases and J lost 3; bases outside the gene matches: 5. The CDR3 runs 15 residues. Germline-derived CDR1 and CDR2 are SGHTA and FQGNSA. As DNA, the CDR3 is TGTGCCAGCAGCGCCGGGACAGGGAACAATCAGCCCCAGCATTTT. Translated, it gives CASSAGTGNNQPQHF.

This clone has a single count. J is TRBJ2-2 and V is TRBV15; TRBD1 matches 7 bases. Germline V gene lookup returns CDR1 LNHNV and CDR2 YYDKDF (reference sequence). Trimming took 4 bases from V and 6 from J; bases not matched to a gene: 8. This CDR3 has 15 residues. For the CDR3, the DNA is TGTGCCACCAGCACCTCGACAGGGTTCGCCGGGGAGCTGTTTTTT. This translates into CATSTSTGFAGELFF.

The chain joins TRBV2 to TRBJ2-2, with TRBD1 matching 8 bases. V lost 6 bases and J lost 6; bases outside the gene matches: 6. The CDR3 has 14 amino acids. Germline assignment: CDR1 SNHLY and CDR2 FYNNEI. DNA for the CDR3: TGTGCCAGCAGGGGGGGCAGGGGGCCCGGGGAGCTGTTTTTT. The encoded protein is CASRGGRGPGELFF.

A note on this clone: The same CDR3 can be traced to other DNA sequences in this sample. The V gene is TRBV5-1, the J gene TRBJ2-5, with D tentatively TRBD1 (6 bases). CDR1 and CDR2 from the germline V gene are SGHRS and YFSETQ. The V gene lost 4 bases and the J gene lost 1 base, with 11 bases spanning the gap. The CDR3 runs to 14 residues. For the CDR3, the DNA is TGCGCCAGCAGCCCCGGACAGCCCCAAGAGACCCAGTACTTC. This encodes CASSPGQPQETQYF.

The chain employs TRBV6-5 and TRBJ2-7; the D gene is possibly TRBD1 (6 bases). Trimming removed 5 bases from V and 3 bases from J, with 11 bases in between. The CDR3 spans 13 residues. Germline V gene lookup returns CDR1 MNHEY and CDR2 SVGAGI. The CDR3 DNA reads as TGTGCCAGCAGTAGGGCAGGGGTCTACGAGCAGTACTTC. Its translation: CASSRAGVYEQYF.

The chain employs TRBV10-1 and TRBJ2-6; D unresolved. The V end lost 8 bases, the J end lost 1 base, and 6 bases lay between the germline ends. Germline CDR1 and CDR2: WNHNN and SYGVQD (reference sequence). The CDR3 length is 13 residues. The CDR3 protein is CASGRSGANVLTF. CDR3 in DNA: TGCGCCAGCGGCAGATCTGGGGCCAACGTCCTGACTTTC.